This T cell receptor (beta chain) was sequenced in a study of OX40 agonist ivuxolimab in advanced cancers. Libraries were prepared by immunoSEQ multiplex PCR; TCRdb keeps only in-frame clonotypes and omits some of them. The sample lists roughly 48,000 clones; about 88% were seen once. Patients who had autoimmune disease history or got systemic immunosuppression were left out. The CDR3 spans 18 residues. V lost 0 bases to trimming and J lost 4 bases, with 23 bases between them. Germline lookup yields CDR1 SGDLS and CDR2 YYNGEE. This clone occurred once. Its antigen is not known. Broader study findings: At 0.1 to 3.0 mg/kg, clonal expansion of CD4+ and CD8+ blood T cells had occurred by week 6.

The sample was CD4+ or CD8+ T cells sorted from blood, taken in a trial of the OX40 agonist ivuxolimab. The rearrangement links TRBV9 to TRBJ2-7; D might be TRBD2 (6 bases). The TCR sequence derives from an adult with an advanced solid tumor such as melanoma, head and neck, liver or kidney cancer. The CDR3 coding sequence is TGTGCCAGCAGCGTAGGGGTTTGGGGTAGCGGTAATGAATACGAGCAGTACTTC. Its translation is CASSVGVWGSGNEYEQYF.